A single sample gave rise to the 26 T cell receptor beta chains below, sequenced in a study of brain T cells in children with intractable seizures. The protocol was immunoSEQ multiplex PCR, while the TCRdb copy is restricted to in-frame clones and leaves out a portion. The table lists some 62,000 clones, around 96% of them singletons. The sequences come from peripheral blood, collected at surgery. The receptors here all came from a boy younger than two with focal cortical dysplasia and intractable seizures.

The chain uses TRBV11-2 and TRBJ1-4, with 7 bases aligning to TRBD1. The ends lost 5 bases at V and 4 bases at J; junction bases unmatched: 7. From germline, CDR1 is SGHAT and CDR2 FQNNGV. CDR3 size: 15 residues. The CDR3 protein is CASSPGGLGNEKLFF. DNA for the CDR3: TGTGCCAGCAGCCCAGGGGGGCTAGGTAATGAAAAACTGTTTTTT. Together with reference TRBV11-2 and TRBJ1-4, the CDR3 gives the full variable domain: EAGVAQSPRYKIIEKRQSVAFWCNPISGHATLYWYQQILGQGPKLLIQFQNNGVVDDSQLPKDRFSAERLKGVDSTLKIQPAKLEDSAVYLCASSPGGLGNEKLFFGSGTQLSVL.

The chain combines TRBV20-1 with TRBJ2-5; D not resolved. Germline values: CDR1 DFQATT, CDR2 SNEGSKA (reference sequence). Trimming cost V 5 bases and J 1 base, with 2 bases left between them. The CDR3 totals 10 residues. CDR3 amino acids: CSALQETQYF. The CDR3 DNA follows: TGCAGTGCTCTCCAAGAGACCCAGTACTTC.

The V call is TRBV24-1, the J call TRBJ2-7, with a possible D match to TRBD2 (6 bases). Trimming removed 2 bases at V and 2 bases at J, with 9 bases between. Germline V gene data show CDR1 as KGHDR and CDR2 as SFDVKD. The CDR3 totals 14 residues. This CDR3 is CATSDWREPYEQYF. The CDR3 nucleotides read TGTGCCACCAGTGATTGGAGGGAACCCTACGAGCAGTACTTC.

The gene calls are TRBV5-1 and TRBJ2-3, with TRBD2 as a possible D gene (5 bases). This CDR3 region has 13 residues. Germline CDR1 is SGHRS and CDR2 is YFSETQ. Trimming left V 3 bases short and J 0 bases short, with 5 bases between. The CDR3 loop reads CASSWTSTDTQYF. CDR3 DNA: TGCGCCAGCAGCTGGACTAGCACAGATACGCAGTATTTT.

V and J are TRBV2 and TRBJ2-3; 9 bases align to TRBD2. After removal of 2 bases from V and 5 bases from J, the junction contained 8 bases not matched to a gene. The CDR3 spans 16 residues. CDR1 and CDR2 from the germline V gene are SNHLY and FYNNEI. In DNA form, the CDR3 reads TGTGCCAGCAGTGAATGGGGCGGGGGGGCTGGAGATACGCAGTATTTT. Its protein is CASSEWGGGAGDTQYF.

The genes are TRBV28 and TRBJ1-3; 10 nucleotides agree with TRBD1. The germline V gene encodes CDR1 MDHEN and CDR2 SYDVKM. Trimming at V came to 5 bases and at J to 2 bases, leaving 0 bases not matched to a gene. The length of the CDR3 is 14 residues. The CDR3, as DNA: TGTGCCAGCAGTGGACAGGGGGCTGGAAACACCATATATTTT. Protein product: CASSGQGAGNTIYF. The whole variable domain, remainder taken from reference TRBV28 and TRBJ1-3, is DVKVTQSSRYLVKRTGEKVFLECVQDMDHENMFWYRQDPGLGLRLIYFSYDVKMKEKGDIPEGYSVSREKKERFSLILESASTNQTSMYLCASSGQGAGNTIYFGEGSWLTVV.

This clone was seen a single time. This chain connects TRBV6-1 to TRBJ1-5, with D possibly being TRBD1 (5 bases). The CDR3 totals 16 residues. Germline V gives CDR1 MNHNS, CDR2 SASEGT. Trimming removed 0 bases from V and 6 bases from J, with 15 bases in between. CDR3 nucleotide sequence: TGTGCCAGCAGTGAAGCGCTTGATCGGGGCGTTCAGCCCCAGCATTTT. This encodes CASSEALDRGVQPQHF.

The V call is TRBV6-8, the J call TRBJ2-7, with 7 bases matching TRBD1. The CDR3 is made up of 17 amino acids. Germline CDR1 reads MNHGY; CDR2 reads SAAAGT. V lost 7 bases to trimming and J lost 2 bases; unmatched junction nucleotides: 17. In DNA, the CDR3 is TGTGCCAGCACCTACCCCCCTACGACAGGGAAGGCCTACGAGCAGTACTTC. It yields the protein CASTYPPTTGKAYEQYF.

The V call is TRBV25-1, the J call TRBJ2-1; D is ambiguous. The CDR3 has 13 amino acids. Germline values: CDR1 MGHDK, CDR2 SYGVNS. Trimming took 2 bases from V and 2 from J, leaving 4 bases between them. This CDR3 is CASSEPPYNEQFF. Here the CDR3 DNA reads TGTGCCAGCAGTGAACCCCCCTACAATGAGCAGTTCTTC.

The chain combines TRBV28 with TRBJ2-2, with TRBD1 as a possible D gene (7 bases). V was pared by 3 bases and J by 4 bases, with 21 bases between. Germline CDR1 is MDHEN and CDR2 is SYDVKM. This CDR3 contains 18 residues. The CDR3 loop reads CASSLRGWKGAGTGELFF. The CDR3 DNA reads TGTGCCAGCAGTTTGCGGGGATGGAAGGGGGCTGGCACCGGGGAGCTGTTTTTT.

The chain uses TRBV19 and TRBJ2-1, with 11 nucleotides matching TRBD2. The CDR3 sequence is 12 residues long. V lost 4 bases to trimming and J lost 12 bases; unmatched junction nucleotides: 2. Germline CDR1 reads LNHDA; CDR2 reads SQIVND (reference sequence). The CDR3 loop is CASSRGLAVQFF. In DNA, the CDR3 is TGTGCCAGTAGTAGGGGACTAGCGGTGCAGTTCTTC.

This clone came up a few times. The rearrangement joins TRBV7-9 to TRBJ2-5; D unclear. CDR3 length equals 12 residues. The germline V gene has CDR1 SEHNR and CDR2 FQNEAQ (reference sequence). Trimming cost V 6 bases and J 2 bases, with 7 bases left between them. DNA of the CDR3: TGTGCCAGCAGAGGACGGCAAGAGACCCAGTACTTC. Translation gives CASRGRQETQYF.

The chain links TRBV5-1 to TRBJ2-7; 13 nucleotides agree with TRBD2. Germline CDR1 is SGHRS and CDR2 is YFSETQ. The trim removed 0 bases at V and 3 bases at J, leaving 6 bases unmatched. The CDR3 is made up of 17 amino acids. The CDR3 is CASSLGTSGSRNYEQYF. In nucleotides, the CDR3 is TGCGCCAGCAGCTTGGGGACTAGCGGGAGTCGAAACTACGAGCAGTACTTC.

The chain is built from TRBV6-2 or TRBV6-3 and TRBJ2-1, with D perhaps matching TRBD2 (6 bases). This CDR3 has 15 residues. Germline lookup yields CDR1 MNHEY and CDR2 SVGEGT. The ends were cut back, 6 bases at V and 6 bases at J, with 18 bases in the middle. The CDR3 loop reads CASSRRRELGNEQFF. The CDR3 nucleotides are TGTGCCAGCAGCCGTAGGAGGGAGCTAGGCAATGAGCAGTTCTTC.

The genes are TRBV5-1 and TRBJ2-3; D is unclear. The V end lost 1 base, the J end lost 5 bases, and 14 bases lay between the germline ends. The CDR3 is 15 residues long. CDR1 and CDR2 (germline): SGHRS, YFSETQ. CDR3 in amino acids: CASSLPGSWGDTQYF. Here the CDR3 DNA reads TGCGCCAGCAGCTTGCCCGGGTCCTGGGGAGATACGCAGTATTTT.

The gene calls are TRBV7-2 and TRBJ2-1; D not certain. This CDR3 is 18 amino acids long. Per the germline V gene, CDR1 is SGHTA and CDR2 is FQGNSA. V was cut by 5 bases and J by 0 bases, with 20 bases left in between. CDR3 sequence: CASSMTSLVRVSYNEQFF. The DNA for the CDR3 is TGTGCCAGCAGCATGACATCTTTGGTCCGGGTCTCCTACAATGAGCAGTTCTTC.

This sequence joins TRBV7-3 and TRBJ2-1; D is ambiguous. This CDR3 has 14 residues. The germline V and J ends were trimmed by 4 bases and 9 bases, with 16 bases remaining between them. CDR1 and CDR2 from the germline V gene are SGHTA and FQGTGA. The CDR3, as DNA: TGTGCCAGCAGCTCAGTCCCTGGCGTGCGTGAGCAGTTCTTC. Translation gives CASSSVPGVREQFF.

The chain employs TRBV11-2 and TRBJ2-7; possible D gene TRBD1, 6 bases. Germline-derived CDR1 and CDR2 are SGHAT and FQNNGV. CDR3 size: 15 residues. Trimming took 5 bases from V and 3 from J, leaving 17 bases between them. CDR3 nucleotides: TGTGCCAGCAGCCCTTTTGGGGGCGCACACTACGAGCAGTACTTC. Translated, it gives CASSPFGGAHYEQYF.

The chain links TRBV10-3 to TRBJ1-2; weak D call: TRBD1 (6 bases). The CDR3 has 15 amino acids. V was trimmed by 6 bases and J by 5 bases, leaving 19 bases between them. CDR1 is ENHRY, CDR2 SYGVKD, per germline. CDR3 DNA: TGTGCCATCAGCGAGGGGGGGGCCCCCCCTTATGGCTACACCTTC. As protein: CAISEGGAPPYGYTF.

This chain joins TRBV5-4 and TRBJ2-7; 7 positions match TRBD1. The junction had 7 bases not matched to a gene; V was cut back by 5 bases and J by 5 bases. The germline V gene encodes CDR1 SGHNT and CDR2 YYREEE (reference sequence). This CDR3 has 13 residues. CDR3 sequence: CASSKGQADEQYF. The DNA of the CDR3 is TGTGCCAGCAGTAAAGGACAGGCCGACGAGCAGTACTTC. Full variable domain (missing parts from reference TRBV5-4 and TRBJ2-7): ETGVTQSPTHLIKTRGQQVTLRCSSQSGHNTVSWYQQALGQGPQFIFQYYREEENGRGNFPPRFSGLQFPNYSSELNVNALELDDSALYLCASSKGQADEQYFGPGTRLTVT.

V gene TRBV5-1 combines with J gene TRBJ2-5; 9 nucleotides match TRBD1. This CDR3 contains 14 residues. Germline V gene lookup returns CDR1 SGHRS and CDR2 YFSETQ. The V and J ends lost 4 bases and 5 bases, in that order; junction bases with no gene match: 6. As DNA, the CDR3 is TGCGCCAGCAGCAAACAGGGGGCAGCGGAGACCCAGTACTTC. It encodes CASSKQGAAETQYF. Full variable domain (missing parts from reference TRBV5-1 and TRBJ2-5): KAGVTQTPRYLIKTRGQQVTLSCSPISGHRSVSWYQQTPGQGLQFLFEYFSETQRNKGNFPGRFSGRQFSNSRSEMNVSTLELGDSALYLCASSKQGAAETQYFGPGTRLLVL.

The chain has TRBV18 and TRBJ1-5; D not resolved. V was cut by 3 bases and J by 3 bases, with 9 bases left in between. This CDR3 has 14 residues. Germline CDR1 KGHSH, CDR2 LQKENI. CDR3 nucleotides: TGTGCCAGCTCACCTTTAGACGCCAATCAGCCCCAGCATTTT. Protein: CASSPLDANQPQHF.

CDR3 nucleotides: TGCGCCAGCAGCCAAGAGGGGGGCGGACAGGGGGATGAAAAACTGTTTTTT. Amino acid sequence: CASSQEGGGQGDEKLFF. The rearrangement joins TRBV4-1 to TRBJ1-4; 10 positions match TRBD1. The CDR3 sequence is 17 residues long. The germline gives CDR1 MGHRA, CDR2 YSYEKL. V lost 0 bases, J lost 6 bases, and 7 bases stayed unmatched.

V gene TRBV12-3 or TRBV12-4 combines with J gene TRBJ1-2; D call uncertain. V was shortened by 5 bases and J by 5 bases, with 9 bases between the two germline ends. The CDR3 is 12 amino acids. The CDR3 DNA sequence: TGTGCCAGCAGTAGTAAACAATATGGCTACACCTTC. Residues: CASSSKQYGYTF.

This clone appeared once. V is TRBV12-3 or TRBV12-4 and J is TRBJ2-3; TRBD2 might be the D (5 bases). V was pared by 4 bases and J by 14 bases, with 13 bases between. The CDR3 extends over 11 amino acids. The CDR3 DNA reads as TGTGCCAGCAGTTCCGGAGGACCGCGGTATTTT. This sequence encodes CASSSGGPRYF.

The rearrangement joins TRBV2 to TRBJ1-6, with 7 bases aligning to TRBD1. CDR1 and CDR2 from the germline V gene are SNHLY and FYNNEI. The trim removed 8 bases at V and 8 bases at J, leaving 6 bases unmatched. This CDR3 has 13 residues. The CDR3 loop is CASQTGNDSPLHF. The DNA of the CDR3 is TGTGCCAGCCAGACAGGGAACGATTCACCCCTCCACTTT.